The TCR beta chain under discussion was sequenced for a study of a mutant IDH1 vaccine in newly diagnosed glioma. Clones were sequenced by immunoSEQ multiplex PCR, and TCRdb holds only the in-frame ones, with some missing. The repertoire has roughly 57,000 clones, around 89% of them found once; the top ten carry under 2%. Study-wide points: Vaccine-induced responses were seen in around 93% of patients, spanning several MHC alleles.

This sample's time point: week 11, during vaccination. Vaccinated patients received 300 ug of mutant IDH1 20-mer peptide per dose, with topical imiquimod. On this clone: Its specificity is unknown.

This receptor was identified in a man aged 40-50 years with glioma. Specimen: PBMCs, collected from a glioma patient whose treatment included an IDH1 peptide vaccine.

The CDR3 loop is CSVSRGGGAFF. In DNA, the CDR3 is TGCAGCGTTTCGAGGGGCGGCGGAGCTTTCTTT. The chain has TRBV29-1 and TRBJ1-1; a possible D gene is TRBD1 (5 bases). The CDR3 spans 11 residues. The V end lost 5 bases, the J end lost 10 bases, and 14 bases lay between the germline ends. Germline values: CDR1 SQVTM, CDR2 ANQGSEA. Supplemented by reference TRBV29-1 and TRBJ1-1, the full variable domain reads SAVISQKPSRDICQRGTSLTIQCQVDSQVTMMFWYRQQPGQSLTLIATANQGSEATYESGFVIDKFPISRPNLTFSTLTVSNMSPEDSSIYLCSVSRGGGAFFGQGTRLTVV.